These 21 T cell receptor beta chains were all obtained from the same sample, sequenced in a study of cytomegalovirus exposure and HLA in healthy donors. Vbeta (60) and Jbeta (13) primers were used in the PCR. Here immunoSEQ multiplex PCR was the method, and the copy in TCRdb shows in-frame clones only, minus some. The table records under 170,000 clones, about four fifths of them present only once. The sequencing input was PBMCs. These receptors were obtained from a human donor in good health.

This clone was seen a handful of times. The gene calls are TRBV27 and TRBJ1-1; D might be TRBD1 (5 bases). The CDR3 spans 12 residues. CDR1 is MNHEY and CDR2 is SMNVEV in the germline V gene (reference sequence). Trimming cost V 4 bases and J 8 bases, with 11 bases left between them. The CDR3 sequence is CASSSQGGEAFF. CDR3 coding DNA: TGTGCCAGCAGTTCCCAGGGAGGCGAAGCTTTCTTT.

DNA for the CDR3: TGCAGCGTAATCGACCGGGAGTTTGGAAACACCATATATTTT. Protein product: CSVIDREFGNTIYF. The chain is built from TRBV29-1 and TRBJ1-3; D remains unclear. The length of the CDR3 is 14 residues. Germline V CDR1 and CDR2: SQVTM, ANQGSEA. Trimming took off 6 bases at V and 3 bases at J, with 15 bases between the two ends.

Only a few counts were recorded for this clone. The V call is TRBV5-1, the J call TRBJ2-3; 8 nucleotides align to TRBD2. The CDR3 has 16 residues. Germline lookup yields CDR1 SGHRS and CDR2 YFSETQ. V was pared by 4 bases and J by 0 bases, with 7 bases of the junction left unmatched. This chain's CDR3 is CASSPRVAGSTDTQYF. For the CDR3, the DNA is TGCGCCAGCAGCCCCCGGGTAGCGGGAAGCACAGATACGCAGTATTTT.

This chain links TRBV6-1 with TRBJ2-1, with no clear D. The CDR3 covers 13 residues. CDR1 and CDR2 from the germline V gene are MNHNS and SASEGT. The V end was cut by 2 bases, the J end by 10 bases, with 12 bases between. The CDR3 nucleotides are TGTGCCAGCAGTGAACTCCGTCTCGGGGAGCAGTTCTTC. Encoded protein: CASSELRLGEQFF.

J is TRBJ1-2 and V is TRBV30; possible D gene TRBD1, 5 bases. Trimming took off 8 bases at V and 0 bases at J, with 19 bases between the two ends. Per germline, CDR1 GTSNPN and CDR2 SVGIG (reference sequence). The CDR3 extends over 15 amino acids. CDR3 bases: TGTGCCGGGGGAGGCGGACTTCAAGCTAACTATGGCTACACCTTC. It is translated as CAGGGGLQANYGYTF.

CDR3 sequence (DNA): TGTGCCATCAGTGAGTCGGGGGCTAGCAATCAGCCCCAGCATTTT. It translates to CAISESGASNQPQHF. The chain combines TRBV10-3 with TRBJ1-5; possible D gene TRBD1, 6 bases. CDR1 is ENHRY and CDR2 is SYGVKD in the germline V gene. Trimming pared 0 bases from V and 0 bases from J, leaving 6 bases between. The CDR3 covers 15 residues.

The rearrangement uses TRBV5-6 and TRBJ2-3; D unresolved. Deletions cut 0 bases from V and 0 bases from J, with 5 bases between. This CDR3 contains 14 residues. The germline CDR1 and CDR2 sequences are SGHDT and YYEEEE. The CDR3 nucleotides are TGTGCCAGCAGCTTGGTTCTAAGCACAGATACGCAGTATTTT. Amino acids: CASSLVLSTDTQYF.

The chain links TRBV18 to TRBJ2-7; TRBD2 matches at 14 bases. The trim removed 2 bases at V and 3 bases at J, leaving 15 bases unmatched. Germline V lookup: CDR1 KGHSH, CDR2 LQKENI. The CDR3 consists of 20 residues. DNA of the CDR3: TGTGCCAGCTCACCAACGAGGGGCAGACTAGCGGGAGGGCAGCGCTACGAGCAGTACTTC. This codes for CASSPTRGRLAGGQRYEQYF. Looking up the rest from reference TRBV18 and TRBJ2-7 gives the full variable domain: NAGVMQNPRHLVRRRGQEARLRCSPMKGHSHVYWYRQLPEEGLKFMVYLQKENIIDESGMPKERFSAEFPKEGPSILRIQQVVRGDSAAYFCASSPTRGRLAGGQRYEQYFGPGTRLTVT.

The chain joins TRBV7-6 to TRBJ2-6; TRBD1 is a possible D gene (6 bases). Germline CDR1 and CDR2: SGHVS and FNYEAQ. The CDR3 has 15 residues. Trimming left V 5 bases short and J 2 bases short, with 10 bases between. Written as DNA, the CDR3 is TGTGCCAGCAGCCAGGGGTGGGCTGGGGCCAACGTCCTGACTTTC. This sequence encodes CASSQGWAGANVLTF. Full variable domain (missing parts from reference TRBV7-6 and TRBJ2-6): GAGVSQSPRYKVTKRGQDVALRCDPISGHVSLYWYRQALGQGPEFLTYFNYEAQQDKSGLPNDRFSAERPEGSISTLTIQRTEQRDSAMYRCASSQGWAGANVLTFGAGSRLTVL.

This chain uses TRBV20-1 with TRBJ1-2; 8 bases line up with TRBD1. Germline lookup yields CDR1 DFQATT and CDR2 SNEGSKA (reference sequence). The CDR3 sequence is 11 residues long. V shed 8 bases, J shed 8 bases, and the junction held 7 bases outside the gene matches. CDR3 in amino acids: CSLRTGNGYTF. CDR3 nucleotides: TGCAGTCTCCGGACAGGGAACGGCTACACCTTC.

The DNA for the CDR3 is TGTGCCAGCAGTGCAGGGGCAGCACTGGGCGAGCAGTACTTC. Translation gives CASSAGAALGEQYF. The chain employs TRBV2 and TRBJ2-7, with TRBD1 as a possible D gene (6 bases). From germline, CDR1 is SNHLY and CDR2 FYNNEI. Trimming shortened V by 4 bases and J by 6 bases, and 16 bases separated the two germline ends. CDR3 size: 14 residues.

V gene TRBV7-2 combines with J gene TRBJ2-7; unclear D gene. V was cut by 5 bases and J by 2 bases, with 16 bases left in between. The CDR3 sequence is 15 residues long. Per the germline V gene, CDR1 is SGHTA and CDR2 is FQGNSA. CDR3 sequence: CASSPGWALTYEQYF. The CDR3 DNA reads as TGTGCCAGCAGCCCTGGGTGGGCTCTGACCTACGAGCAGTACTTC.

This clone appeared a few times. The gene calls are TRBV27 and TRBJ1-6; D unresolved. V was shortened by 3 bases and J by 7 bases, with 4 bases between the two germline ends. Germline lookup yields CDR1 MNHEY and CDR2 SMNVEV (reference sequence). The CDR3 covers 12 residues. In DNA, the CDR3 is TGTGCCAGCAGTTTCCGGAATTCACCCCTCCACTTT. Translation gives CASSFRNSPLHF.

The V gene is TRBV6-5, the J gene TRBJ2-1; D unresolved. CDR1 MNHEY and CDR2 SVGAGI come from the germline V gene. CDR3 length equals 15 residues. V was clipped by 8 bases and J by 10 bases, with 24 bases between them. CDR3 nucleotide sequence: TGTGCCAGCTTACGTTCAAAATCGGGTCGTTACGAGCAGTTCTTC. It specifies CASLRSKSGRYEQFF.

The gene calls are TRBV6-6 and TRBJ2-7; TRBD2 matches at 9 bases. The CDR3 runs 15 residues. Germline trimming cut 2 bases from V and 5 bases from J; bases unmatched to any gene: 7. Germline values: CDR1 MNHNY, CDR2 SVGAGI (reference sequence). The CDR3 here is CASSYRAGGLDEQYF. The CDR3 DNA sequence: TGTGCCAGCAGTTACCGGGCGGGGGGGCTAGACGAGCAGTACTTC.

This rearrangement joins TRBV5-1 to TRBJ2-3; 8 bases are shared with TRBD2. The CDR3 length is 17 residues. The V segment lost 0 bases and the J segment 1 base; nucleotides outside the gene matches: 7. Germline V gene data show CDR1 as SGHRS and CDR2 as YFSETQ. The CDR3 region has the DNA TGCGCCAGCAGCTTGGCCGGGGGGGCGGTGGGCACAGATACGCAGTATTTT. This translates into CASSLAGGAVGTDTQYF. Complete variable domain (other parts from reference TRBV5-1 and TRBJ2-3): KAGVTQTPRYLIKTRGQQVTLSCSPISGHRSVSWYQQTPGQGLQFLFEYFSETQRNKGNFPGRFSGRQFSNSRSEMNVSTLELGDSALYLCASSLAGGAVGTDTQYFGPGTRLTVL.

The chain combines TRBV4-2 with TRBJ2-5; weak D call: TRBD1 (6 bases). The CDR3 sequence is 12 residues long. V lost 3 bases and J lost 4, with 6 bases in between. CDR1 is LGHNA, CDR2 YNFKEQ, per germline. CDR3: CASSQDRETQYF. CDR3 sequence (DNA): TGTGCCAGCAGCCAGGACAGAGAGACCCAGTACTTC.

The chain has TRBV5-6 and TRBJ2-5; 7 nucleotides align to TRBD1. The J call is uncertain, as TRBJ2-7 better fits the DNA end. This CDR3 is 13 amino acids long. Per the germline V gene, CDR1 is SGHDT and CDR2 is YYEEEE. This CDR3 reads CASRNTGAYEQYF. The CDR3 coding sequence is TGTGCCAGCAGGAACACAGGGGCCTACGAGCAGTACTTC.

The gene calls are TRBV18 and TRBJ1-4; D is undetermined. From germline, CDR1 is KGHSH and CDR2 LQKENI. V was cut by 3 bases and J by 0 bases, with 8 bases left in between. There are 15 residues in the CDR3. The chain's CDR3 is CASSPSGPTNEKLFF. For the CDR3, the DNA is TGTGCCAGCTCACCGTCAGGCCCAACTAATGAAAAACTGTTTTTT.

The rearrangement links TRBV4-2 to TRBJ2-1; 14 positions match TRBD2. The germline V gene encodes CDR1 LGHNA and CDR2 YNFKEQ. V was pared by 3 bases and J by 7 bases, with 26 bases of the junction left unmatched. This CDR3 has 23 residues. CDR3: CASSQTNTISGTSGGYRRNEQFF. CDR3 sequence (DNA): TGTGCCAGCAGCCAGACCAATACTATCTCCGGGACTAGCGGGGGCTACAGGAGGAATGAGCAGTTCTTC.

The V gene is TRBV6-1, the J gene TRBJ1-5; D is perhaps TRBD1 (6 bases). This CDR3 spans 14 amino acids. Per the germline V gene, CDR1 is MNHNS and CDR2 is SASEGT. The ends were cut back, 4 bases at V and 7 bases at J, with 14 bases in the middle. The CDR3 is CASSGRGAYQPQHF. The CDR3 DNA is TGTGCCAGCAGTGGGCGGGGGGCTTACCAGCCCCAGCATTTT.